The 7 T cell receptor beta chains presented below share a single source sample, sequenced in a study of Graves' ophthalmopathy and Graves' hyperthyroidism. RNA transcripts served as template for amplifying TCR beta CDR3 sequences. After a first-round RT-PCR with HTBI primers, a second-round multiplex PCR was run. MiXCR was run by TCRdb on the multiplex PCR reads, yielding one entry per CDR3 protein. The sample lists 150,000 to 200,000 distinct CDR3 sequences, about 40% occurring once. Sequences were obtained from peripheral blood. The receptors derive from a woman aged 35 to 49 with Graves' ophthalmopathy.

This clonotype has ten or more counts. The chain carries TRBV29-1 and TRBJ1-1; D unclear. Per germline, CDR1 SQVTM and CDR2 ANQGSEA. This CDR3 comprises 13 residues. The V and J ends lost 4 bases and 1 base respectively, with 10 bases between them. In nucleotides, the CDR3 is TGCAGCGTTGTGGGAGACAAGAACACTGAAGCTTTCTTT. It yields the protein CSVVGDKNTEAFF.

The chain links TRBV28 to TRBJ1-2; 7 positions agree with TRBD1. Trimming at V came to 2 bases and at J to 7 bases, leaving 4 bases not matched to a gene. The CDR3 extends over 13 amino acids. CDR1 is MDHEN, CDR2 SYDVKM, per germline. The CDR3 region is CASSLGDSIGYTF. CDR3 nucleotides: TGTGCCAGCAGTTTAGGGGACAGTATTGGCTACACCTTC.

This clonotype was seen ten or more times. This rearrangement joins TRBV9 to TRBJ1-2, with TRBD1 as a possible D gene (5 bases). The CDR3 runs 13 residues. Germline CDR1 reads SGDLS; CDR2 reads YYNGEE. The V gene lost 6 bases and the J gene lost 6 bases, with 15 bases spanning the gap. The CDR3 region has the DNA TGTGCCAGCAACCCAGACGGGGGGGATGGCTACACCTTC. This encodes CASNPDGGDGYTF.

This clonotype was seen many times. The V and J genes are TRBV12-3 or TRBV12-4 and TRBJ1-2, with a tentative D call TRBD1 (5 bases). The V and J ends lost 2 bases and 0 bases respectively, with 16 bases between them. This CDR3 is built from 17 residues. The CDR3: CASSLPMGTHANYGYTF. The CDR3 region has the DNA TGTGCCAGCAGTTTACCAATGGGGACTCATGCTAACTATGGCTACACCTTC.

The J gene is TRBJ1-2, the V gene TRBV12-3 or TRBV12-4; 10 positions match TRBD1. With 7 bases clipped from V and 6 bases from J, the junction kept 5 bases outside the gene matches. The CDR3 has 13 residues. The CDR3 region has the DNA TGTGCCAGCAAGCAAGGGACAGGGGATGGCTACACCTTC. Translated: CASKQGTGDGYTF.

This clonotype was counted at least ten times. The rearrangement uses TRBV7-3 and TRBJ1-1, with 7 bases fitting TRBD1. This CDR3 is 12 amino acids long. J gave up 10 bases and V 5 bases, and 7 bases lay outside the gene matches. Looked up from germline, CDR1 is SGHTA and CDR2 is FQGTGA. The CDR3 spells CASSLPRGVAFF. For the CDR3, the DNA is TGTGCCAGCAGCCTCCCCAGGGGGGTAGCTTTCTTT.

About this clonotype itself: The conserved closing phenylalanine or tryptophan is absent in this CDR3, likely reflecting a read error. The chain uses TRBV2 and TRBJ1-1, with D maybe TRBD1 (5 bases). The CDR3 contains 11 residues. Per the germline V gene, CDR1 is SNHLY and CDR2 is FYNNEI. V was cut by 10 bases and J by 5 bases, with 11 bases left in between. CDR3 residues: CAKQVATEAFL. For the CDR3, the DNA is TGTGCCAAACAGGTAGCAACTGAAGCTTTCCTT.